This T cell receptor (beta chain) derives from a study of vaccination effects on CD4 cells after COVID-19. Study details: Sampling occurred a median 72 days post second dose, range 14 to 241.

With the ViraFEST assay, the study expanded antigen-specific CD4+ T cells using viral peptide pools, then sequenced them. Having been cultured for 10 days, the cells underwent CD4+ T cell isolation. Vaccination of participants consisted of two doses of either the BNT162b2 or mRNA-1273 vaccine. The culture medium for a few million PBMC per well included approximately 10 IU/ml IL-2 and about 10 ug/ml peptides. Half-medium changes using IL-2 medium occurred on days 3 and 7. With respect to this clone: Antigen unknown.

Repertoires were generated with immunoSEQ multiplex PCR, while TCRdb's copy carries only in-frame clones and drops some. The sample shows about 69,000 clones, around 70% of them seen only once. V gave up 0 bases and J gave up 2 bases, with 8 bases separating them. CDR3 length: 14 residues. In germline, CDR1 is SGHRS, CDR2 YFSETQ. The rearrangement uses TRBV5-1 and TRBJ1-2; D remains unclear. This TCR came from a human donor who received a COVID-19 vaccine. This sample comprised CD4+ T cells from PBMCs cultured with HCoV-229E spike peptides, obtained after COVID-19 vaccination. CDR3 bases: TGCGCCAGCAGCTTGGGTCCGGAAAACTATGGCTACACCTTC. It specifies CASSLGPENYGYTF.